These 6 T cell receptor beta chains were all obtained from the same sample, sequenced in a study of cytomegalovirus exposure and HLA in healthy donors. PCR used 60 Vbeta primers and 13 Jbeta primers. The table came from immunoSEQ multiplex PCR; TCRdb's copy has only in-frame clones and leaves some out. The profile covers about 76,000 clones, with 72% appearing a single time and roughly 10% taken by the ten largest. The material sequenced was PBMCs. The receptors were sampled from a woman between 40 and 55 years old in good health and CMV-seropositive.

J is TRBJ2-7 and V is TRBV9; no clear D. The CDR3 loop spans 13 amino acids. V lost 0 bases to trimming and J lost 3 bases, with 7 bases between them. Looked up from germline, CDR1 is SGDLS and CDR2 is YYNGEE. CDR3 in amino acids: CASSVGDGYEQYF. The DNA of the CDR3 is TGTGCCAGCAGCGTAGGCGATGGCTACGAGCAGTACTTC.

V gene TRBV7-9 combines with J gene TRBJ2-3; a weak D match, TRBD2 (5 bases). The CDR3 length is 14 residues. With 3 bases removed from V and 4 bases from J, the gap between germline ends came to 11 bases. CDR1 and CDR2 (germline): SEHNR, FQNEAQ (reference sequence). The CDR3 DNA reads TGTGCCAGCAGCTTGACCAGCGGCCCAGATACGCAGTATTTT. It is translated as CASSLTSGPDTQYF.

This chain links TRBV2 with TRBJ2-3; 11 nucleotides line up with TRBD2. The CDR3 loop spans 15 amino acids. V lost 6 bases, J lost 2 bases, and 4 bases stayed unmatched. CDR1 SNHLY and CDR2 FYNNEI come from the germline V gene. The DNA of the CDR3 is TGTGCCAGCAGCCCGGGACTAGCGGCCACAGATACGCAGTATTTT. The encoded protein is CASSPGLAATDTQYF.

The rearrangement uses TRBV25-1 and TRBJ1-2, with 10 positions matching TRBD1. V was clipped by 8 bases and J by 7 bases; unmatched bases: 7. The CDR3 is made up of 13 amino acids. Germline lookup yields CDR1 MGHDK and CDR2 SYGVNS. In nucleotides, the CDR3 is TGTGCCAGCGGACAGGGGGAGATCGGTGGCTACACCTTC. Amino acids: CASGQGEIGGYTF.

The chain recombines TRBV19 with TRBJ1-2; D is possibly TRBD1 (6 bases). The germline V gene encodes CDR1 LNHDA and CDR2 SQIVND (reference sequence). The CDR3 length is 14 residues. V was cut by 5 bases and J by 6 bases, with 16 bases left in between. The CDR3 here is CASSSTTQGNGYTF. CDR3 DNA sequence: TGTGCCAGTAGTTCGACGACGCAGGGGAATGGCTACACCTTC. Full variable domain (rest looked up from reference TRBV19 and TRBJ1-2): DGGITQSPKYLFRKEGQNVTLSCEQNLNHDAMYWYRQDPGQGLRLIYYSQIVNDFQKGDIAEGYSVSREKKESFPLTVTSAQKNPTAFYLCASSSTTQGNGYTFGSGTRLTVV.

The genes are TRBV5-6 and TRBJ2-6; possibly TRBD2 for D (6 bases). Germline values: CDR1 SGHDT, CDR2 YYEEEE. The ends were cut back, 0 bases at V and 3 bases at J, with 10 bases in the middle. The CDR3 is 16 residues long. CDR3 sequence (DNA): TGTGCCAGCAGCTTGGGACTCGGGAGTGGGGCCAACGTCCTGACTTTC. Translating it yields CASSLGLGSGANVLTF.